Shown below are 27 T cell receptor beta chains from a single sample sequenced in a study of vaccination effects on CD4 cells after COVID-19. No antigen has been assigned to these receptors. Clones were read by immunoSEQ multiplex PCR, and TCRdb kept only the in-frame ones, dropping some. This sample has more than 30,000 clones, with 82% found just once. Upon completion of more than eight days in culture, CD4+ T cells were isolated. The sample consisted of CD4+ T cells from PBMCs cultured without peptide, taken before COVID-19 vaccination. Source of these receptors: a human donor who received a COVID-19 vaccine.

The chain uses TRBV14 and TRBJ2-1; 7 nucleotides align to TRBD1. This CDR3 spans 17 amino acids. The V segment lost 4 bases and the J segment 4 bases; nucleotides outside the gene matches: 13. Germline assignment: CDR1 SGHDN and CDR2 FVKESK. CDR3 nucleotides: TGTGCCAGCAGCCTTGGATCTGCAGGGGGTTTATACAATGAGCAGTTCTTC. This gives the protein CASSLGSAGGLYNEQFF.

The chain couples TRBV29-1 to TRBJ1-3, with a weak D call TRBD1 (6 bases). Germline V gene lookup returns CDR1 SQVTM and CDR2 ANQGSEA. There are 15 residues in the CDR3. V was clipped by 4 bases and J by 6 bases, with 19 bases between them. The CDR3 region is CSVGGGLGSANTIYF. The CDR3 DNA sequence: TGCAGCGTTGGGGGGGGCCTGGGGTCGGCAAACACCATATATTTT.

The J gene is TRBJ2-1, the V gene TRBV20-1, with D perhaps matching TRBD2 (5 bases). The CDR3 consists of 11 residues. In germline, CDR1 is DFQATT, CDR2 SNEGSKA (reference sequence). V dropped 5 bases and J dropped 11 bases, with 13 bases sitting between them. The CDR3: CSADLSSQQFF. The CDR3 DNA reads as TGCAGTGCTGACCTCTCTAGCCAGCAGTTCTTC.

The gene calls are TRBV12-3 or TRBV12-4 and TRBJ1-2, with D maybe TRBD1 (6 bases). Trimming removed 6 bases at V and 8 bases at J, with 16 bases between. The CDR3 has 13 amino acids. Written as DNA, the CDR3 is TGTGCCAGCAGACCCCCCGGGACACTCGGCTACACCTTC. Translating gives CASRPPGTLGYTF.

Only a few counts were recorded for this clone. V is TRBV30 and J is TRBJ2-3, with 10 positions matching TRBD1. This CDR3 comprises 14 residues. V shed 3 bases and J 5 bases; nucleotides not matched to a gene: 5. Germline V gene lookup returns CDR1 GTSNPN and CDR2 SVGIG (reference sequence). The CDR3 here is CAWSNGQGGDTQYF. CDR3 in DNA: TGTGCCTGGAGCAATGGACAGGGGGGAGATACGCAGTATTTT.

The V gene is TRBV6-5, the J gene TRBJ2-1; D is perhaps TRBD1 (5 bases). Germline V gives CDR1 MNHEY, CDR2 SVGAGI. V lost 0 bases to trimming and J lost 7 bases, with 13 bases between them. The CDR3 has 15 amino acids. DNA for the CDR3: TGTGCCAGCAGTTACTCTTTAGGACAACAGAATGAGCAGTTCTTC. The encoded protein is CASSYSLGQQNEQFF.

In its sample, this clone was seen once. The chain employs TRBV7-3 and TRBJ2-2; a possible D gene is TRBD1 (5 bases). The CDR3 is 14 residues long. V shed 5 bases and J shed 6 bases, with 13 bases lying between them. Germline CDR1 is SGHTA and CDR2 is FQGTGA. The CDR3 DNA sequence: TGTGCCAGCAGCACTACCCCGACAGCCGGGGAGCTGTTTTTT. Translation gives CASSTTPTAGELFF.

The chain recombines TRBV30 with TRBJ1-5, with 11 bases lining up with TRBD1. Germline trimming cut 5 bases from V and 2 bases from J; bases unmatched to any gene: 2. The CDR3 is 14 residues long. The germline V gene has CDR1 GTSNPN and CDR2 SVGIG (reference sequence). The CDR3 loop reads CAWGQGAGNQPQHF. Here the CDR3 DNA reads TGTGCCTGGGGACAGGGGGCCGGCAATCAGCCCCAGCATTTT.

This chain's CDR3 is CASSPGSSYEQYV. CDR3 nucleotides: TGTGCCAGTAGTCCAGGGAGCTCCTACGAGCAGTACGTC. The chain carries TRBV19 and TRBJ2-7; D may correspond to TRBD1 or TRBD2 (5 bases each). The germline V and J ends were trimmed by 5 bases and 0 bases, with 8 bases remaining between them. The CDR3 has 13 residues. The V gene's germline CDR1 is LNHDA and CDR2 SQIVND (reference sequence).

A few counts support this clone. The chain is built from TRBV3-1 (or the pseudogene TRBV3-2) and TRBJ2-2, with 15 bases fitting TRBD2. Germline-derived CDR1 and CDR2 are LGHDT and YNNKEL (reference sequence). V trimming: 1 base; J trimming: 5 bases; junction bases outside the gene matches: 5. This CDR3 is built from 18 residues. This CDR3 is CASSQGTSGGARTGELFF. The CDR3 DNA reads TGTGCCAGCAGCCAAGGGACTAGCGGGGGGGCTCGGACCGGGGAGCTGTTTTTT.

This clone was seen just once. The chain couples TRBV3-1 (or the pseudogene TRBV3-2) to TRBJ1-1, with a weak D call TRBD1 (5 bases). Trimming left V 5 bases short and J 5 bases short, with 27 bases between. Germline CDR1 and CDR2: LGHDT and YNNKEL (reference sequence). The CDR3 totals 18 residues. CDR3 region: CASSSSPRGAGWFTEAFF. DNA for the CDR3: TGTGCCAGCAGCTCTTCACCGAGAGGGGCCGGGTGGTTTACTGAAGCTTTCTTT.

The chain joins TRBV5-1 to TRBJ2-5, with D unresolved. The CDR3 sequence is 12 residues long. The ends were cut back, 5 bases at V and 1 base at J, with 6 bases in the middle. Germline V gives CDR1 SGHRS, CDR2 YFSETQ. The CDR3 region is CASRPAQETQYF. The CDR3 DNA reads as TGCGCCAGCAGGCCCGCCCAAGAGACCCAGTACTTC.

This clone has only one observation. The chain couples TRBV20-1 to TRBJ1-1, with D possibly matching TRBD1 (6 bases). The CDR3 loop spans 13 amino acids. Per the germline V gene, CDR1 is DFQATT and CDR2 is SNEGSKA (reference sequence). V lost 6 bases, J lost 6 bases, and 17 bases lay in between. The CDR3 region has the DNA TGCAGTGCGAGTACAGGGATTGATTCTGAAGCTTTCTTT. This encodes CSASTGIDSEAFF.

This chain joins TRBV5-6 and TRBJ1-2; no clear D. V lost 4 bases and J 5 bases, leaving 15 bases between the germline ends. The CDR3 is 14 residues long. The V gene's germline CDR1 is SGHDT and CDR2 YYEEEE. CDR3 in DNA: TGTGCCAGCAGCCCTACCTCTCCTCGTTATGGCTACACCTTC. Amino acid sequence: CASSPTSPRYGYTF.

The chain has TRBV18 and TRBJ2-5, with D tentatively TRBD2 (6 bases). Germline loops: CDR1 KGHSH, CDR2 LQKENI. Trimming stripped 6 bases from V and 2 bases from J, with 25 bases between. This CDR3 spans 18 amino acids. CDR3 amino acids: CASSPSGLSNHRQETQYF. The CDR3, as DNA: TGTGCCAGCTCTCCTTCGGGACTTTCGAACCATCGGCAAGAGACCCAGTACTTC.

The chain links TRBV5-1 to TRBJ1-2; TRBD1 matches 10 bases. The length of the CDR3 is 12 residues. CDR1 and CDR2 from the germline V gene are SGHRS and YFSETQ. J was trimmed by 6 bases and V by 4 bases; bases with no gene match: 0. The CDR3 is CASSGTGDGYTF. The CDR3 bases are TGCGCCAGCAGCGGGACAGGGGATGGCTACACCTTC.

The CDR3: CASHPGGAGQETQYF. The CDR3, as DNA: TGTGCCAGCCACCCGGGGGGGGCAGGTCAAGAGACCCAGTACTTC. V and J are TRBV19 and TRBJ2-5; 8 bases agree with TRBD2. In germline, CDR1 is LNHDA, CDR2 SQIVND (reference sequence). Trimming removed 9 bases from V and 2 bases from J; junction bases left unmatched: 11. The CDR3 has 15 amino acids.

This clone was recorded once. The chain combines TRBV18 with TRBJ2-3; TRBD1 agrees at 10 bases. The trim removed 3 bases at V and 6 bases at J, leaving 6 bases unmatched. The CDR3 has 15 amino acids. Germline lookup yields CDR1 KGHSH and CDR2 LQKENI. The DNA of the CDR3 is TGTGCCAGCTCACCGACCGGGACAGGGGCTGATACGCAGTATTTT. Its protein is CASSPTGTGADTQYF.

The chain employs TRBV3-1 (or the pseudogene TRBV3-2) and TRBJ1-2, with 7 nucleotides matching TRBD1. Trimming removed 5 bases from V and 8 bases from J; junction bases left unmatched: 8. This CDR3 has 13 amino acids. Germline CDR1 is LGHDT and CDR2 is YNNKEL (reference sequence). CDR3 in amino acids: CASSRQGEGGYTF. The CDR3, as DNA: TGTGCCAGCAGCAGACAGGGTGAAGGAGGCTACACCTTC.

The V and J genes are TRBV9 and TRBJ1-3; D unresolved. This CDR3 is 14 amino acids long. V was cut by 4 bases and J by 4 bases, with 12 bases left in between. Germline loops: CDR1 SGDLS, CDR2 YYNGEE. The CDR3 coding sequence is TGTGCCAGCAGCCCCCCCGCGGTCGGAAACACCATATATTTT. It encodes CASSPPAVGNTIYF.

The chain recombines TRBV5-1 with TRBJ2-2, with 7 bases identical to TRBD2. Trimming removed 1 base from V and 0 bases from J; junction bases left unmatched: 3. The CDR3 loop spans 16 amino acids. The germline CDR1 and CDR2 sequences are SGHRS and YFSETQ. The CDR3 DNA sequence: TGCGCCAGCAGCTTGTTCGCGGGGGCGAACACCGGGGAGCTGTTTTTT. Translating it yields CASSLFAGANTGELFF.

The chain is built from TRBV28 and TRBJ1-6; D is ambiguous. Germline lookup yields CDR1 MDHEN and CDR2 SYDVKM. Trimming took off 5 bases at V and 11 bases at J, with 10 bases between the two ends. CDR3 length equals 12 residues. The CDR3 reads CASSLTNAPLHF. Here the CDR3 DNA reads TGTGCCAGCAGTCTGACCAACGCACCCCTCCACTTT.

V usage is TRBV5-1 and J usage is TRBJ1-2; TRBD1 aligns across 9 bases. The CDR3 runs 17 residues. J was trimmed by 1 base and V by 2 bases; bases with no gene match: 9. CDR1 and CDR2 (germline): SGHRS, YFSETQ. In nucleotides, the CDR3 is TGCGCCAGCAGCTTTACCGGGACAGGGAATTTTAACTATGGCTACACCTTC. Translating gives CASSFTGTGNFNYGYTF. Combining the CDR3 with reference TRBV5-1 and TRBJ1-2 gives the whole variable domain KAGVTQTPRYLIKTRGQQVTLSCSPISGHRSVSWYQQTPGQGLQFLFEYFSETQRNKGNFPGRFSGRQFSNSRSEMNVSTLELGDSALYLCASSFTGTGNFNYGYTFGSGTRLTVV.

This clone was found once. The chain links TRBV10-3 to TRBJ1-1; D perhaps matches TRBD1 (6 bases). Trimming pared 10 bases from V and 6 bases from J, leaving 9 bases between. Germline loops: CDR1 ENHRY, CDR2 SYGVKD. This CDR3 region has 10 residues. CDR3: CAKKGAEAFF. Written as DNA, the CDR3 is TGTGCCAAAAAGGGGGCTGAAGCTTTCTTT.

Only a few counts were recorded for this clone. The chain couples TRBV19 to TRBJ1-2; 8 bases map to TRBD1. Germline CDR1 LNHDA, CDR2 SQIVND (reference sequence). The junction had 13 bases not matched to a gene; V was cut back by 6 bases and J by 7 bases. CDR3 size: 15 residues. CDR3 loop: CASSDDRGRVGGYTF. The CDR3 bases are TGTGCCAGTAGCGACGACAGGGGTAGAGTCGGTGGCTACACCTTC.

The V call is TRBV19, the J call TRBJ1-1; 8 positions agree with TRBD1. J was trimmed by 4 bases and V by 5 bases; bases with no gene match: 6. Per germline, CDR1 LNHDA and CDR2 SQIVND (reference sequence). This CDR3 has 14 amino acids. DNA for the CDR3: TGTGCCAGTAGTGAACAGGGGGTCGTCACTGAAGCTTTCTTT. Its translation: CASSEQGVVTEAFF.

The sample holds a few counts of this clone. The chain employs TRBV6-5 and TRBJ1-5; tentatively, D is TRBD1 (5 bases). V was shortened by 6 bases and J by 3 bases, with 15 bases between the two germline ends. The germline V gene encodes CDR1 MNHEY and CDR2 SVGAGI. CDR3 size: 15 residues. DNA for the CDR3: TGTGCCAGCAGCTTCAACGACAGCCCCAATCAGCCCCAGCATTTT. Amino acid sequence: CASSFNDSPNQPQHF.